The 21 T cell receptor beta chains presented below share a single source sample, sequenced in a study of response to subunit inactivated influenza vaccine (dated by TCRdb to 2017 to 2018). The method was RT-PCR. Sequenced using an Illumina HiSeq 2500. TCRdb took the public reads, trimmed them with fastp at Q25, ran MiXCR for clone calling and kept in-frame beta chains. Entries are consolidated by CDR3 protein sequence, retaining the most common genes and DNA. Counted in this sample were under 200,000 distinct CDR3 sequences; approximately 11% of them appeared once. Around 12% of the sample lies in the top ten. The time point tag for this specimen amounts to: more than 35 days after influenza vaccine administration. Sequencing was performed on non-naive T cells sorted from PBMCs, taken about 6 weeks after vaccination. The cell subset or site label on this specimen signifies: memory T cell fraction. All receptors come from a man over 45 who received an inactivated influenza vaccine. Donor details come from another sample of the same person, matched by shared clones.

The gene calls are TRBV20-1 and TRBJ2-1, with D possibly called TRBD1 or TRBD2 (5 bases each). Trimming pared 1 base from V and 11 bases from J, leaving 18 bases between. Germline lookup yields CDR1 DFQATT and CDR2 SNEGSKA (reference sequence). CDR3 length: 14 residues. The CDR3 sequence: CSARVPWGSVQQFF. As DNA, the CDR3 is TGCAGTGCTAGAGTACCGTGGGGGAGCGTACAGCAGTTCTTC.

This clonotype was detected only a few times. A junction boundary mismatches the germline segment, possibly from a read error. The gene calls are TRBV3-1 and TRBJ2-5; D may be TRBD1 or TRBD2 (7 bases each). CDR1 and CDR2 (germline): LGHDT, YNNKEL (reference sequence). This CDR3 comprises 14 residues. CDR3 in amino acids: CASSEAGQIRRLNF. The CDR3 DNA sequence: TGTGCCAGCAGCGAAGCGGGACAGATTCGTCGTTTAAACTTC.

This clonotype was found a few times. As DNA, the CDR3 is TGCAGTGTTGGCGCTTACAGCGCCGCGGGAGAGCAGTACTTC. It yields the protein CSVGAYSAAGEQYF. The chain recombines TRBV20-1 with TRBJ2-7; a weak D match, TRBD2 (6 bases). The CDR3 runs to 14 residues. Between the trimmed V and J ends, which lost 7 bases and 7 bases, there was a span of 23 bases. Germline V gene lookup returns CDR1 DFQATT and CDR2 SNEGSKA (reference sequence).

CDR3 loop: CSAKPTGTGPEQFF. The DNA of the CDR3 is TGCAGTGCGAAGCCCACGGGGACAGGGCCCGAGCAGTTCTTC. V gene TRBV20-1 combines with J gene TRBJ2-1, with TRBD1 matching 9 bases. The CDR3 sequence is 14 residues long. Trimming removed 6 bases from V and 10 bases from J; junction bases left unmatched: 13. Germline-derived CDR1 and CDR2 are DFQATT and SNEGSKA (reference sequence).

The chain has TRBV30 and TRBJ1-1; TRBD1 aligns across 7 bases. Germline V gives CDR1 GTSNPN, CDR2 SVGIG (reference sequence). Trimming took 4 bases from V and 6 from J; bases not matched to a gene: 14. The CDR3 consists of 15 residues. CDR3 DNA: TGTGCCTGGACCCCTGGGGCAGGGGGTATGCCTGAAGCTTTCTTT. This gives the protein CAWTPGAGGMPEAFF.

This clonotype appeared once. The chain combines TRBV28 with TRBJ1-2, with TRBD1 identical over 7 bases. Trimming at V came to 6 bases and at J to 4 bases, leaving 8 bases not matched to a gene. The CDR3 extends over 14 amino acids. Germline V gene data show CDR1 as MDHEN and CDR2 as SYDVKM. CDR3 nucleotides: TGTGCCAGCAGGCCCGGGACAGCAGGCTATGGCTACACCTTC. It codes for CASRPGTAGYGYTF.

Notes on this clonotype: At one end the junction does not follow the germline gene, possibly because of a read error. The chain is built from TRBV24-1 and TRBJ2-5; 8 nucleotides agree with TRBD2. The CDR3 runs 19 residues. The germline V gene encodes CDR1 KGHDR and CDR2 SFDVKD. CDR3 residues: CAASDSTGTSGSMMETQYF. The DNA of the CDR3 is TGTGCCGCCAGTGATTCTACCGGGACGAGCGGGAGTATGATGGAGACCCAGTACTTC.

V is TRBV3-1 and J is TRBJ2-5, with unresolved D. V lost 0 bases, J lost 7 bases, and 6 bases lay in between. The CDR3 contains 12 residues. Germline V gene data show CDR1 as LGHDT and CDR2 as YNNKEL (reference sequence). CDR3 nucleotides: TGTGCCAGCAGCCAAGATAGGAGGACCCAGTACTTC. Translating gives CASSQDRRTQYF.

The rearrangement joins TRBV29-1 to TRBJ1-5; 7 positions match TRBD1. Germline assignment: CDR1 SQVTM and CDR2 ANQGSEA. This CDR3 is built from 13 residues. V dropped 6 bases and J dropped 5; count of bases not matched to a gene: 7. The DNA of the CDR3 is TGCAGCGTAGCGGACAGGTATGATCAGCCCCAGCATTTT. Translation: CSVADRYDQPQHF.

This clonotype has more than one count but fewer than ten. The CDR3 DNA is TGCAGTGCCACCGGGACTAGGGTTGTGGGCGGGGAGCTGTTTTTT. As protein: CSATGTRVVGGELFF. This chain joins TRBV20-1 and TRBJ2-2, with 8 positions matching TRBD2. This CDR3 is 15 amino acids long. With V trimmed by 6 bases and J by 7 bases, 13 bases remained unmatched. Looked up from germline, CDR1 is DFQATT and CDR2 is SNEGSKA (reference sequence).

This clonotype was seen more than once but under ten times. The V and J genes are TRBV3-1 and TRBJ1-2; a possible D gene is TRBD1 (6 bases). V shed 4 bases and J shed 3 bases, with 12 bases lying between them. Germline CDR1 reads LGHDT; CDR2 reads YNNKEL (reference sequence). The CDR3 extends over 14 amino acids. The CDR3 region is CASSRGRGYYGYTF. The CDR3 nucleotides read TGTGCCAGCAGCCGGGGCAGGGGTTACTATGGCTACACCTTC.

This chain joins TRBV27 and TRBJ1-2; TRBD1 matches at 7 bases. CDR3 size: 17 residues. Germline values: CDR1 MNHEY, CDR2 SMNVEV (reference sequence). Germline trimming cut 0 bases from V and 2 bases from J; bases unmatched to any gene: 9. This CDR3 is CASSLSRGRGGNYGYTF. CDR3 coding DNA: TGTGCCAGCAGTTTATCGAGGGGGCGCGGAGGAAACTATGGCTACACCTTC.

This clonotype was counted between two and nine times. The CDR3 bases are TGCGCCAGCAGCTTAGGCAGGGGAGGAGGCGAGACCCAGTACTTC. Translation: CASSLGRGGGETQYF. The chain is built from TRBV5-1 and TRBJ2-5; D possibly matches TRBD1 or TRBD2 (6 bases each). The V gene lost 2 bases and the J gene lost 5 bases, with 16 bases spanning the gap. The CDR3 is 15 amino acids. From germline, CDR1 is SGHRS and CDR2 YFSETQ.

The chain employs TRBV27 and TRBJ1-6; maybe TRBD1 (6 bases). Germline V CDR1 and CDR2: MNHEY, SMNVEV (reference sequence). There are 15 residues in the CDR3. Trimming shortened V by 3 bases and J by 8 bases, and 14 bases separated the two germline ends. CDR3 in DNA: TGTGCCAGCAGTTTGGGCGCGGGGGCGGATTCACCCCTCCACTTT. It yields the protein CASSLGAGADSPLHF.

In its sample, this clonotype was seen many times. The CDR3 spells CASIGGGNHYEQYF. The CDR3 bases are TGTGCCAGCATAGGGGGAGGGAACCACTACGAGCAGTACTTC. The genes are TRBV28 and TRBJ2-7; maybe TRBD2 (7 bases). CDR1 is MDHEN, CDR2 SYDVKM, per germline. The CDR3 is made up of 14 amino acids. Trimming removed 7 bases at V and 3 bases at J, with 16 bases between. The full variable domain, completed using reference TRBV28 and TRBJ2-7, is DVKVTQSSRYLVKRTGEKVFLECVQDMDHENMFWYRQDPGLGLRLIYFSYDVKMKEKGDIPEGYSVSREKKERFSLILESASTNQTSMYLCASIGGGNHYEQYFGPGTRLTVT.

This clonotype was seen more than once but under ten times. The V and J genes are TRBV18 and TRBJ1-5, with 12 bases that match TRBD1. Germline assignment: CDR1 KGHSH and CDR2 LQKENI. CDR3 length: 16 amino acids. The trim removed 3 bases at V and 6 bases at J, leaving 6 bases unmatched. CDR3: CASSPRDRGQGQPQHF. In DNA, the CDR3 is TGTGCCAGCTCACCTCGGGACAGGGGGCAGGGTCAGCCCCAGCATTTT.

This clonotype was observed at least ten times. The J gene is TRBJ2-7, the V gene TRBV28; 9 bases align to TRBD1. Germline trimming cut 5 bases from V and 1 base from J; bases unmatched to any gene: 6. The CDR3 spans 15 residues. The germline gives CDR1 MDHEN, CDR2 SYDVKM. The CDR3 nucleotides read TGTGCCAGCAGTGATCCGGGACAGGGTTCCTACGAGCAGTACTTC. Translating gives CASSDPGQGSYEQYF.

This clonotype has just a few counts. J is TRBJ1-6 and V is TRBV3-1; maybe TRBD1 (5 bases). The CDR3 totals 14 residues. Germline V gene data show CDR1 as LGHDT and CDR2 as YNNKEL (reference sequence). Trimming took off 4 bases at V and 9 bases at J, with 13 bases between the two ends. The CDR3 loop is CASSRRDERSPLHF. For the CDR3, the DNA is TGTGCCAGCAGCCGTCGGGACGAACGTTCACCCCTCCACTTT. Together with reference TRBV3-1 and TRBJ1-6, the CDR3 gives the full variable domain: DTAVSQTPKYLVTQMGNDKSIKCEQNLGHDTMYWYKQDSKKFLKIMFSYNNKELIINETVPNRFSPKSPDKAHLNLHINSLELGDSAVYFCASSRRDERSPLHFGNGTRLTVT.

The chain uses TRBV27 and TRBJ2-3, with D perhaps matching TRBD1 (6 bases). V lost 5 bases to trimming and J lost 6 bases, with 24 bases between them. Germline values: CDR1 MNHEY, CDR2 SMNVEV (reference sequence). The CDR3 sequence is 17 residues long. This chain's CDR3 is CASSRGMGDALEDTQYF. In DNA form, the CDR3 reads TGTGCCAGCAGTAGGGGGATGGGGGACGCCCTAGAGGATACGCAGTATTTT.

This clonotype was seen repeatedly, ten times or more. The J gene is TRBJ1-4, the V gene TRBV4-2; TRBD1 matches at 8 bases. The germline V gene encodes CDR1 LGHNA and CDR2 YNFKEQ. The junction had 0 bases not matched to a gene; V was cut back by 0 bases and J by 6 bases. This CDR3 has 14 residues. CDR3 nucleotides: TGTGCCAGCAGCCAAGAACAGGGGGATGAAAAACTGTTTTTT. The encoded protein is CASSQEQGDEKLFF.

The V call is TRBV28, the J call TRBJ2-3; maybe TRBD2 (6 bases). Trimming left V 7 bases short and J 4 bases short, with 15 bases between. The CDR3 length is 14 residues. CDR1 and CDR2 (germline): MDHEN, SYDVKM. CDR3 region: CASTVMRDADTQYF. The CDR3 bases are TGTGCCAGCACCGTTATGCGGGACGCAGATACGCAGTATTTT.